This TCR beta chain was obtained from a study of OX40 agonist ivuxolimab in advanced cancers. Findings of the study overall: Low normalized T-cell clonal expansion also characterized some of the nonresponders. Expansion of clones was among the lowest in partial responders at 0.1-3.0 mg/kg.

This clone has only one observation. Its antigen is undetermined. Sequenced by immunoSEQ multiplex PCR; TCRdb stores in-frame clones only, minus some. The sample consists of 78,000 or so clones, roughly 86% of them appearing once. Per the germline V gene, CDR1 is MNHEY and CDR2 is SVGAGI. The CDR3 has 16 amino acids. Germline trimming cut 4 bases from V and 8 bases from J; bases unmatched to any gene: 12. This sample comprised CD4+ or CD8+ T cells sorted from blood, obtained in a trial of the OX40 agonist ivuxolimab. This sequence joins TRBV6-5 and TRBJ1-4, with 8 bases fitting TRBD1. The clonotype originates from an adult with an advanced solid tumor such as melanoma, head and neck, liver or kidney cancer. CDR3 coding DNA: TGTGCCAGCAGTTCCAGGACAGGGAGAGGGGAGGAAAAACTGTTTTTT. Translating it yields CASSSRTGRGEEKLFF.